These 30 T cell receptor beta chains were sequenced from one sample in a study of cytomegalovirus exposure and HLA in healthy donors (dated by TCRdb to about 2017). Receptors were amplified or captured by the immunoSEQ multiplex PCR assay. For the multiplex PCR, a mixture combining 60 forward primers for TCR Vbeta segments and 13 reverse primers for TCR Jbeta segments was used. The source is immuneACCESS, and TCRdb retained only in-frame sequences with V and J called. Part of the clones is not carried over; for the studies checked, unresolved V genes explain less than half of this, and the remainder is unexplained. The sample's clone listing holds around 100,000 clones. The biggest ten clones account for 3.4% of the sample. The sample comprised PBMCs. The receptors here all came from a woman aged 25 to 39 in good health and CMV-seronegative.

The V and J genes are TRBV6-5 and TRBJ1-2, with D possibly being TRBD1 (5 bases). V dropped 2 bases and J dropped 2 bases, with 6 bases sitting between them. This CDR3 is built from 13 residues. Germline CDR1 MNHEY, CDR2 SVGAGI. The CDR3 loop is CASSYHRNYGYTF. In DNA form, the CDR3 reads TGTGCCAGCAGTTACCACAGGAACTATGGCTACACCTTC.

The chain has TRBV6-5 and TRBJ1-1; 8 bases are shared with TRBD1. The germline gives CDR1 MNHEY, CDR2 SVGAGI. CDR3 length: 13 amino acids. Losses at the gene ends were 7 bases for V and 6 bases for J; bases not matched to a gene: 7. The DNA of the CDR3 is TGTGCCAGCATCAACAGGGGGAGCGCTGAAGCTTTCTTT. Translation gives CASINRGSAEAFF.

The chain is built from TRBV4-1 and TRBJ1-5; weak D call: TRBD1 (6 bases). Germline lookup yields CDR1 MGHRA and CDR2 YSYEKL. Trimming cost V 0 bases and J 11 bases, with 14 bases left between them. There are 14 residues in the CDR3. The CDR3 DNA reads TGCGCCAGCAGCCAAGATCAGGGGACCCAGTCCCAGCATTTT. This gives the protein CASSQDQGTQSQHF.

This sequence joins TRBV7-9 and TRBJ1-1; D unclear. Per germline, CDR1 SEHNR and CDR2 FQNEAQ (reference sequence). The CDR3 is made up of 13 amino acids. The V end lost 6 bases, the J end lost 1 base, and 9 bases lay between the germline ends. CDR3 nucleotide sequence: TGTGCCAGCAGTTCCACATCGAACACTGAAGCTTTCTTT. Its protein is CASSSTSNTEAFF.

The rearrangement joins TRBV7-3 to TRBJ1-1; a weak D match, TRBD1 (6 bases). The CDR3 has 18 amino acids. Germline CDR1 reads SGHTA; CDR2 reads FQGTGA. The V and J ends lost 2 bases and 0 bases respectively, with 19 bases between them. The CDR3 sequence: CASSLSRGGEILNTEAFF. The CDR3 nucleotides read TGTGCCAGCAGCTTATCGAGAGGGGGGGAGATATTGAACACTGAAGCTTTCTTT.

The rearrangement uses TRBV28 and TRBJ1-4; 8 positions agree with TRBD1. The CDR3 is 16 amino acids. Trimming took 6 bases from V and 1 from J; bases not matched to a gene: 7. Germline loops: CDR1 MDHEN, CDR2 SYDVKM. In DNA, the CDR3 is TGTGCCAGCAGCTCGGGACAGGAGGTAACTAATGAAAAACTGTTTTTT. This gives the protein CASSSGQEVTNEKLFF.

The chain carries TRBV7-9 and TRBJ2-7; 9 bases fit TRBD1. Germline CDR1 is SEHNR and CDR2 is FQNEAQ (reference sequence). The CDR3 extends over 14 amino acids. The trim removed 5 bases at V and 3 bases at J, leaving 5 bases unmatched. As DNA, the CDR3 is TGTGCCAGCAGCCAGGGACAGGGCAGCTACGAGCAGTACTTC. This sequence encodes CASSQGQGSYEQYF. The entire variable domain, with the rest obtained from reference TRBV7-9 and TRBJ2-7, is as follows: DTGVSQNPRHKITKRGQNVTFRCDPISEHNRLYWYRQTLGQGPEFLTYFQNEAQLEKSRLLSDRFSAERPKGSFSTLEIQRTEQGDSAMYLCASSQGQGSYEQYFGPGTRLTVT.

The J gene is TRBJ2-7, the V gene TRBV6-6; 7 bases are shared with TRBD1. With V trimmed by 7 bases and J by 0 bases, 6 bases remained unmatched. CDR1 is MNHNY and CDR2 is SVGAGI in the germline V gene (reference sequence). CDR3 length: 14 amino acids. The CDR3 here is CASTDRESSYEQYF. Written as DNA, the CDR3 is TGTGCCAGCACCGACAGGGAAAGCTCCTACGAGCAGTACTTC.

The rearrangement links TRBV28 to TRBJ1-3; 8 nucleotides agree with TRBD1. V lost 5 bases to trimming and J lost 1 base; unmatched junction nucleotides: 7. The CDR3 is 16 residues long. The V gene's germline CDR1 is MDHEN and CDR2 SYDVKM. The CDR3 coding sequence is TGTGCCAGCAGTGCAGGGGGCGCGTTTTCTGGAAACACCATATATTTT. As protein: CASSAGGAFSGNTIYF.

This chain links TRBV7-8 with TRBJ1-2; perhaps TRBD1 as D (6 bases). The CDR3 sequence is 14 residues long. Trimming stripped 5 bases from V and 2 bases from J, with 12 bases between. CDR1 and CDR2 (germline): SGHVS, FQNEAQ. The chain's CDR3 is CASSTPDRNYGYTF. DNA for the CDR3: TGTGCCAGCAGCACGCCGGACAGAAACTATGGCTACACCTTC.

J is TRBJ2-3 and V is TRBV11-3, with D possibly matching TRBD1 (6 bases). Germline CDR1 reads SGHNT; CDR2 reads YENEEA. V lost 5 bases and J lost 6, with 15 bases in between. This CDR3 comprises 14 residues. This CDR3 reads CASSKRQAQDTQYF. The CDR3, as DNA: TGTGCCAGCAGCAAGAGACAGGCTCAGGATACGCAGTATTTT.

The chain has TRBV27 and TRBJ2-6, with D perhaps matching TRBD1 (6 bases). Germline lookup yields CDR1 MNHEY and CDR2 SMNVEV (reference sequence). The ends were cut back, 7 bases at V and 0 bases at J, with 10 bases in the middle. The CDR3 runs to 15 residues. CDR3 nucleotides: TGTGCCAGCACAGGGGCGATCTCTGGGGCCAACGTCCTGACTTTC. Its protein is CASTGAISGANVLTF.

The rearrangement joins TRBV11-3 to TRBJ2-2; D gene ambiguous. This CDR3 is 14 amino acids long. V was cut by 5 bases and J by 1 base, with 8 bases left in between. From germline, CDR1 is SGHNT and CDR2 YENEEA. Here the CDR3 DNA reads TGTGCCAGCAGCCCCCCTTTGAACACCGGGGAGCTGTTTTTT. Protein product: CASSPPLNTGELFF.

The chain has TRBV19 and TRBJ2-1; possibly TRBD1 for D (6 bases). The V and J ends lost 3 bases and 4 bases respectively, with 10 bases between them. Germline V lookup: CDR1 LNHDA, CDR2 SQIVND (reference sequence). CDR3 length: 14 amino acids. CDR3 bases: TGTGCCAGTAGTATGGCAGGGGCTTACAATGAGCAGTTCTTC. Translation gives CASSMAGAYNEQFF.

The V and J genes are TRBV9 and TRBJ1-1, with a tentative D call TRBD1 (5 bases). The germline V gene has CDR1 SGDLS and CDR2 YYNGEE. The length of the CDR3 is 18 residues. Trimming left V 0 bases short and J 4 bases short, with 22 bases between. Written as DNA, the CDR3 is TGTGCCAGCAGCGTAGCCCCTTTACAGGTCGAAGTGTCCACTGAAGCTTTCTTT. Encoded protein: CASSVAPLQVEVSTEAFF.

The chain carries TRBV28 and TRBJ2-2, with 10 nucleotides matching TRBD1. J was trimmed by 6 bases and V by 6 bases; bases with no gene match: 10. This CDR3 is 16 amino acids long. CDR1 and CDR2 from the germline V gene are MDHEN and SYDVKM. The CDR3 sequence: CASSPRDRGYSGELFF. CDR3 sequence (DNA): TGTGCCAGCAGCCCCCGGGACAGGGGATACTCCGGGGAGCTGTTTTTT.

The V and J genes are TRBV19 and TRBJ1-4; 9 nucleotides align to TRBD1. Germline-derived CDR1 and CDR2 are LNHDA and SQIVND (reference sequence). This CDR3 is 17 amino acids long. J was trimmed by 7 bases and V by 0 bases; bases with no gene match: 9. CDR3 DNA sequence: TGTGCCAGTAGTATAGATGGGTACAGGGGGCAGGTTGAAAAACTGTTTTTT. Protein sequence: CASSIDGYRGQVEKLFF.

The chain joins TRBV5-1 to TRBJ1-2; 12 bases match TRBD1. V lost 3 bases to trimming and J lost 6 bases; unmatched junction nucleotides: 3. The CDR3 is made up of 14 amino acids. Germline V gene lookup returns CDR1 SGHRS and CDR2 YFSETQ. The CDR3 DNA reads as TGCGCCAGCAGCTCGCGGGACAGGGGGCATGGCTACACCTTC. It codes for CASSSRDRGHGYTF.

V and J are TRBV6-1 and TRBJ2-3; 9 nucleotides line up with TRBD2. The germline gives CDR1 MNHNS, CDR2 SASEGT. V was clipped by 1 base and J by 1 base; unmatched bases: 0. CDR3 length: 15 residues. The CDR3 DNA reads as TGTGCCAGCAGTGAAGAGCGGGGGGGCACAGATACGCAGTATTTT. As protein: CASSEERGGTDTQYF.

The chain links TRBV6-1 to TRBJ1-2; D is possibly TRBD1 (5 bases). Germline-derived CDR1 and CDR2 are MNHNS and SASEGT. The CDR3 covers 12 residues. The ends were cut back, 8 bases at V and 4 bases at J, with 11 bases in the middle. CDR3 DNA: TGTGCCAGCCTTTTCGGGGGCTATGGCTACACCTTC. This codes for CASLFGGYGYTF.

V and J are TRBV10-3 and TRBJ2-3; 10 nucleotides align to TRBD2. Germline CDR1 and CDR2: ENHRY and SYGVKD. The V gene end was trimmed by 7 bases and the J gene end by 2 bases; junction bases not matched to a gene: 6. This CDR3 region has 15 residues. CDR3: CAINQLAGTTDTQYF. CDR3 DNA: TGTGCCATCAACCAACTAGCGGGGACCACAGATACGCAGTATTTT.

The chain employs TRBV4-1 and TRBJ1-5, with 7 bases lining up with TRBD1. There are 17 residues in the CDR3. The junction had 9 bases not matched to a gene; V was cut back by 4 bases and J by 0 bases. Germline V gene data show CDR1 as MGHRA and CDR2 as YSYEKL. The CDR3 is CASSRRGTDDSNQPQHF. CDR3 in DNA: TGCGCCAGCAGCCGCCGTGGGACAGATGATAGCAATCAGCCCCAGCATTTT.

The rearrangement links TRBV27 to TRBJ2-7; 8 bases agree with TRBD1. Germline V gives CDR1 MNHEY, CDR2 SMNVEV (reference sequence). This CDR3 comprises 15 residues. Trimming cost V 7 bases and J 3 bases; bases outside gene matches: 11. The CDR3 region is CASTRATGVGYEQYF. As DNA, the CDR3 is TGTGCCAGCACCAGGGCGACAGGGGTGGGCTACGAGCAGTACTTC.

This sequence joins TRBV9 and TRBJ2-5; weak D call: TRBD1 (6 bases). Germline V gives CDR1 SGDLS, CDR2 YYNGEE. Trimming removed 3 bases from V and 5 bases from J, with 14 bases in between. The CDR3 is made up of 14 amino acids. CDR3 residues: CASSGRDNGETQYF. The CDR3 coding sequence is TGTGCCAGCAGCGGCCGGGACAACGGGGAGACCCAGTACTTC.

The V gene is TRBV4-1, the J gene TRBJ1-4; D not resolved. Trimming shortened V by 5 bases and J by 0 bases, and 13 bases separated the two germline ends. Germline V lookup: CDR1 MGHRA, CDR2 YSYEKL. The CDR3 totals 16 residues. Written as DNA, the CDR3 is TGCGCCAGCAGCAATCCTCAGATTGCAACTAATGAAAAACTGTTTTTT. Protein product: CASSNPQIATNEKLFF.

The chain is built from TRBV7-3 and TRBJ1-2; 8 nucleotides match TRBD1. This CDR3 region has 14 residues. Looked up from germline, CDR1 is SGHTA and CDR2 is FQGTGA. V shed 0 bases, J shed 8 bases, and the junction held 5 bases outside the gene matches. CDR3 in amino acids: CASSLTPDRVGYTF. The CDR3 DNA reads TGTGCCAGCAGCTTAACCCCGGACAGGGTAGGCTACACCTTC.

This rearrangement joins TRBV5-8 to TRBJ1-5; 9 bases align to TRBD1. The junction had 4 bases not matched to a gene; V was cut back by 4 bases and J by 5 bases. The CDR3 contains 14 residues. The germline gives CDR1 SGHTS, CDR2 YDEGEE. The CDR3 sequence is CASSRDRADQPQHF. DNA of the CDR3: TGTGCCAGCAGCCGGGACAGGGCGGATCAGCCCCAGCATTTT.

The chain links TRBV6-6 to TRBJ1-4; D ambiguous. This CDR3 comprises 13 residues. The V gene lost 8 bases and the J gene lost 3 bases, with 10 bases spanning the gap. Germline V gene sequence: CDR1 MNHNY, CDR2 SVGAGI (reference sequence). The CDR3 coding sequence is TGTGCCAGCGTTCCTAGGTCTAATGAAAAACTGTTTTTT. This gives the protein CASVPRSNEKLFF.

V and J are TRBV7-2 and TRBJ2-7; D not certain. Germline V lookup: CDR1 SGHTA, CDR2 FQGNSA. The CDR3 runs 14 residues. Trimming left V 3 bases short and J 2 bases short, with 11 bases between. In DNA, the CDR3 is TGTGCCAGCAGCTTTAGTTCCACCACCTACGAGCAGTACTTC. It translates to CASSFSSTTYEQYF. Together with reference TRBV7-2 and TRBJ2-7, the CDR3 gives the full variable domain: GAGVSQSPSNKVTEKGKDVELRCDPISGHTALYWYRQSLGQGLEFLIYFQGNSAPDKSGLPSDRFSAERTGGSVSTLTIQRTQQEDSAVYLCASSFSSTTYEQYFGPGTRLTVT.

This chain connects TRBV28 to TRBJ2-7; unclear D gene. Germline CDR1 reads MDHEN; CDR2 reads SYDVKM. CDR3 length: 14 amino acids. Trimming removed 2 bases at V and 0 bases at J, with 8 bases between. The CDR3 sequence is CASSLGGLSYEQYF. The CDR3 DNA reads as TGTGCCAGCAGTTTAGGCGGCCTCTCCTACGAGCAGTACTTC.